This TCR beta chain stems from a study of CD8+ T cells in alopecia areata. Study observations and caveats: Tissue-resident alphabeta T cells belonging to normal skin likewise get sequenced within scalp specimens. Expanded CD8+ clones among the top 100, as well as scalp clonality, were significantly decreased by tofacitinib.

Trimming removed 8 bases from V and 2 bases from J; junction bases left unmatched: 6. The CDR3 totals 14 residues. Per germline, CDR1 MGHDK and CDR2 SYGVNS. Described treatment: oral pan-JAK inhibitor, 5-10 mg twice daily. In alopecia areata patients, both lesional scalp punch biopsies and peripheral blood were collected. Investigators isolated RNA and reverse transcribed it into cDNA to act as the sequencing template. Some clones are missing from TCRdb's copy, which holds only in-frame ones; the method was immunoSEQ multiplex PCR. The top ten clones hold about 1.3% of a sample with 150,000 to 200,000 clones, under 80% of them seen once. Remarks on this clone: Its antigen is unidentified.

V and J are TRBV25-1 and TRBJ1-2, with 9 nucleotides matching TRBD1. This receptor was identified in a human donor with alopecia areata. Sequencing used CD4+ T cells sorted from blood, obtained around week 50, from a patient treated with tofacitinib. The CDR3 DNA follows: TGTGCCAGCCCCGCCGGGACAGGGAACTATGGCTACACCTTC. Amino acid sequence: CASPAGTGNYGYTF.